This section outlines one TCR beta chain sequence together with its context. In this sample, this clonotype turned up a few times. The target of this receptor is not known. No base-level quality is on record; no much larger clone is a single base apart. This sample was taken from a study of identical twins (dated by TCRdb to the mid-2010s). About the investigation overall: The study deep-sequenced TCR alpha and beta repertoires from monozygotic twins, unrelated adults of various ages and cord blood to test whether fetal clonotypes persist. To rule out contamination, the twin experiments were replicated at different times with different library preparation protocols.

The receptor library was made with 5' RACE. The sample was run on an Illumina HiSeq 2000. A universal primer binding site was added through template switching, and the final cDNA carried a unique molecular identifier so that TCR cDNA molecules could be counted accurately. First-strand cDNA for TCR alpha and beta chains was synthesized from specific primers in the conserved constant-segment region. To control for contamination, every cDNA library carried two barcodes: a SMART-Mk sample barcode plus Illumina barcodes. TruSeq adapter sequences and Illumina sample barcodes were added in two successive PCR steps. The Illumina HiSeq platform was used with custom primers to sequence TCR alpha and beta cDNA libraries. In the authors' own workflow: MiGEC was used to process raw reads and extract unique molecular identifiers, and MiXCR was used to find CDR3 positions. Recombination models were inferred per individual with the repgenHMM and IGoR tools using an EM algorithm. The tcR package in R was used for shared clonotype analysis, with sharing normalized by the product of cloneset sizes. To study raw recombination free of thymic and clonal selection effects, out-of-frame nonproductive sequences were analyzed. The raw public data were reprocessed by TCRdb itself: fastp quality trimming at Q25, MiXCR clonotype calling, in-frame beta chains only. Entries are consolidated by CDR3 protein sequence, retaining the most common genes and DNA. The V and J calls here are based on TCRdb, not the publication. A total of about 520,000 distinct CDR3 sequences appear in this sample, around 20% of them only once. 0.91% of the sample goes to the ten largest clones.

General study outcomes and caveats: Compared with coincidental sharing between unrelated individuals, out-of-frame TCR alpha sequences shared between twins had an excess of sequences with low generation probability. Recombination models systematically underestimated out-of-frame TCR alpha sharing in monozygotic twins but agreed with sharing between unrelated individuals. Conclusions relied on cross-sectional statistical analysis, since the same donors could not be followed over many years. Zero-insertion analyses could be partly confounded by invariant T cells such as MAIT and iNKT, although diverse VJ usage argued against such confounding for most clonotypes. Abundant cord blood beta clonotypes carried fewer insertions; young adult naive repertoires showed a weaker similar trend, while memory repertoires showed none. The excess sharing between twins in beta out-of-frame sequences was weaker because fewer shared sequences reduced the signal-to-noise ratio.

The junction carries 11 bases between V and J, which are trimmed by 2 bases and 6 bases respectively. In the germline V gene, CDR1 corresponds to KGHSH and CDR2 to LQKENI. Taken from cysteine to phenylalanine, the CDR3 has 13 residues. Of the read, only the CDR3 DNA is kept; its 39 bases are in frame from base 1. Every donor was a healthy Caucasian. Three pairs of female monozygotic twins, all aged roughly 18 to 30 years, made up the twin cohort. Positive isolation kits from Invitrogen were used to isolate CD4+ and CD8+ T cell populations. This sample also appeared in a second study, on T cells expressing NK-cell markers. The other study reports the following: Three sorted T-cell subsets (CD3+CD56+NKG2C+, CD3+CD56+NKG2C- and CD3+CD56-NKG2C+) from 7 to 9 donors had their TCR beta-chain repertoires profiled. Among the eight sequenced donors, seven were HCMV-seropositive and one was HCMV-seronegative. To restrict sorting to alphabetaTCR-expressing T cells, an anti-gammadeltaTCR antibody was added in several experiments. For roughly six donors, the dominant CD3+CD56+NKG2C+ clonotypes were among the top 10 CD8+ clonotypes and accounted for about 1.0-8% of CD8+ T cells. Those dominant clonotypes were again the most abundant among CD3+CD56-NKG2C+ cells in several donors, at about 28.3-65%. It remained unclear whether the expanded NKG2C-expressing T cell clones were specific for HCMV antigens. The study sequenced eight donors, all healthy volunteers chosen at random: three men and five women. To determine HCMV serostatus, a commercial ELISA kit was used to detect HCMV-specific IgG in serum. Reads were demultiplexed and grouped by UMI with MIGEC, and clonotypes were assembled and quantified with MiTCR. Only TCR cDNA sequences supported by at least two reads were kept to exclude erroneous sequences. The tcR package was used for downstream repertoire analysis, and clonotypes were matched across fractions by CDR3 nucleotide sequence plus V segment. VDJmatch was used to annotate antigen specificity against VDJdb, with one amino acid substitution in CDR3 allowed.

This receptor chain uses TRBV18 and TRBJ2-7; possibly the D gene is TRBD1, per 5 matching bases. What was sequenced was CD4+ T cells sorted from blood. The source is a woman under 30 in good health. The DNA sequence is TGTGCCAGCTCACCATCAGGGTTGAGCGAGCAGTACTTC. Its translation is CASSPSGLSEQYF.